A selection of T cell receptor beta chains follows, all from one sample in a study of blood T cell repertoires in COVID-19. Method: immunoSEQ multiplex PCR; TCRdb's copy keeps in-frame clones and lacks some. The sample has fewer than 200,000 clones, roughly 79% seen once. Sequenced: peripheral blood. These receptors were taken from a woman of 80 years or more with acute or convalescent COVID-19. Each CDR3 is given with its conserved first and last residue. D genes are given only for firm matches. Expanded clones get a size class; other rows say once, few or many, or leave the size out.

DNA: TGTGCCAGCAGTCTCCTCGCGGGGGCTATGAGAACCGGGGAGCTGTTTTTT
CDR3: CASSLLAGAMRTGELFF
V: TRBV27
size: .
D: .
J: TRBJ2-2

DNA: TGTGCCAGCAGAATCCAAGCGGCTTCCTACAATGAGCAGTTCTTC
CDR3: CASRIQAASYNEQFF
V: TRBV6-5
size: .
D: .
J: TRBJ2-1

DNA: TGTGCCAGCAGAGCTGGGACAGGGGTCGAGGGCACTGAAGCTTTCTTT
CDR3: CASRAGTGVEGTEAFF
V: TRBV6-6
size: once
D: TRBD1
J: TRBJ1-1

DNA: TGTGCCAGCAGTCCCAGGACTGTTGTCTCTGGGGCCAACGTCCTGACTTTC
CDR3: CASSPRTVVSGANVLTF
V: TRBV28
size: .
D: .
J: TRBJ2-6

DNA: TGCGCCAGCAGCCGAGGGGATACAGGGGGCCGGGGCAAAAACATTCAGTACTTC
CDR3: CASSRGDTGGRGKNIQYF
V: TRBV5-1
size: .
D: TRBD1
J: TRBJ2-4

DNA: TGTGCCAGCAGTCCACAGGGGGAGAAAAACACCATATATTTT
CDR3: CASSPQGEKNTIYF
V: TRBV6-5
size: .
D: TRBD1
J: TRBJ1-3

DNA: TGTGCCATCAGTGAGTCTAGGACTAGCGGGAGGAGTGAGCAGTTCTTC
CDR3: CAISESRTSGRSEQFF
V: TRBV10-3
size: .
D: TRBD2
J: TRBJ2-1

DNA: TGTGCCAGCAGCCAAAATCGGGGGAGCACCGGGGAGCTGTTTTTT
CDR3: CASSQNRGSTGELFF
V: TRBV3-1/TRBV3-2
size: .
D: .
J: TRBJ2-2

DNA: TGTGCCAGCAGTCAGCGACTAGCGGGAGTAGATACGCAGTATTTT
CDR3: CASSQRLAGVDTQYF
V: TRBV27
size: .
D: TRBD2
J: TRBJ2-3

DNA: TGTGCCAGCAGTTACTCAGGGGTTAGCGGCCAGCCCCAGCATTTT
CDR3: CASSYSGVSGQPQHF
V: TRBV6-5
size: .
D: .
J: TRBJ1-5

DNA: TGTGCCAGCATGCTAGCGGCAGGATTCACAGATACGCAGTATTTT
CDR3: CASMLAAGFTDTQYF
V: TRBV27
size: once
D: TRBD2
J: TRBJ2-3

DNA: TGTGCCAGCAGCATAATCCGGGACAGAGTATCCTACGAGCAGTACTTC
CDR3: CASSIIRDRVSYEQYF
V: TRBV5-6
size: .
D: TRBD1
J: TRBJ2-7

DNA: TGTGCCAGCAGCCTAGGGACAGGGGCCGGAGATACGCAGTATTTT
CDR3: CASSLGTGAGDTQYF
V: TRBV6-5
size: .
D: TRBD1
J: TRBJ2-3

DNA: TGTGCCAGCAGCTTAGACCCCCCGGCGGCGACGAACACTGAAGCTTTCTTT
CDR3: CASSLDPPAATNTEAFF
V: TRBV7-6
size: .
D: .
J: TRBJ1-1

DNA: TGTGCCAGCAGCCAAACCCCAGGGCAAGAGACCCAGTACTTC
CDR3: CASSQTPGQETQYF
V: TRBV5-6
size: .
D: .
J: TRBJ2-5

DNA: TGTGCCAGCTCCCAGACTAGCGGGGGTTACAATGAGCAGTTCTTC
CDR3: CASSQTSGGYNEQFF
V: TRBV18
size: .
D: TRBD2
J: TRBJ2-1

DNA: TGTGCCAGCAGTGTCGGGGGACTAGCGGGAGGCGACGATACGCAGTATTTT
CDR3: CASSVGGLAGGDDTQYF
V: TRBV6-1
size: .
D: TRBD2
J: TRBJ2-3

DNA: TGCGCCAGCAGCCAAGCCAGGGGGGATGGTAATTCACCCCTCCACTTT
CDR3: CASSQARGDGNSPLHF
V: TRBV4-3
size: many
D: TRBD1
J: TRBJ1-6

DNA: TGTGCCAGCAGCATAGAGGCGGATACGCAGTATTTT
CDR3: CASSIEADTQYF
V: TRBV2
size: .
D: .
J: TRBJ2-3

DNA: TGCGCCAGCAGCCAAGGATCGGGACAGGTTAATGAAAAACTGTTTTTT
CDR3: CASSQGSGQVNEKLFF
V: TRBV4-1
size: .
D: TRBD1
J: TRBJ1-4

DNA: TGTGCCAGTTCCAGCCCGGGACTAGCGAACAATGAGCAGTTCTTC
CDR3: CASSSPGLANNEQFF
V: TRBV19
size: .
D: TRBD2
J: TRBJ2-1

DNA: TGTGCCAGCAGCCCAACCAGCGGTTACAATGAGCAGTTCTTC
CDR3: CASSPTSGYNEQFF
V: TRBV7-2
size: .
D: .
J: TRBJ2-1

DNA: TGTGCCACCAGCAGCGGACTGGGCGGTCAGCCCCAGCATTTT
CDR3: CATSSGLGGQPQHF
V: TRBV15
size: .
D: .
J: TRBJ1-5

DNA: TGTGCCAGTAGTTCCGGGACACACTCCTACGAGCAGTACTTC
CDR3: CASSSGTHSYEQYF
V: TRBV19
size: .
D: .
J: TRBJ2-7

DNA: TGCGCCAGCAGCTTGGCCGTGGGACAGGCGGGAAACACCATATATTTT
CDR3: CASSLAVGQAGNTIYF
V: TRBV5-1
size: .
D: TRBD1
J: TRBJ1-3

DNA: TGTGCCAGTAGTACTCCGTATGGTGGGCGTGAGCAGTTCTTC
CDR3: CASSTPYGGREQFF
V: TRBV19
size: .
D: .
J: TRBJ2-1

DNA: TGTGCCTGGAGTCTAGCGGGGGCCTACGAGCAGTACTTC
CDR3: CAWSLAGAYEQYF
V: TRBV30
size: .
D: TRBD2
J: TRBJ2-7

DNA: TGTGCCAGCAGTCGCCGTGACAGCCGCCGCTCTGGAAACACCATATATTTT
CDR3: CASSRRDSRRSGNTIYF
V: TRBV6-6
size: .
D: .
J: TRBJ1-3

DNA: TGTGCCAGCAGAGGCAGGGGATATGGCTACACCTTC
CDR3: CASRGRGYGYTF
V: TRBV6-5
size: .
D: .
J: TRBJ1-2

DNA: TGTGCCAGCTCCCCCGGGACTGGGGAAGGGGAGCAGTACTTC
CDR3: CASSPGTGEGEQYF
V: TRBV18
size: .
D: .
J: TRBJ2-7

DNA: TGTGCCAGCAGTTACAGACCGGGCGGGAGGTTTTACGAGCAGTACTTC
CDR3: CASSYRPGGRFYEQYF
V: TRBV6-2/TRBV6-3
size: .
D: TRBD2
J: TRBJ2-7

DNA: TGTGCCAGCAGCGTTAGCGGGATCCCCTACAATGAGCAGTTCTTC
CDR3: CASSVSGIPYNEQFF
V: TRBV9
size: .
D: TRBD2
J: TRBJ2-1

DNA: TGTGCCACCAGTGATTTGCGGCGGGTCGATGAAAAACTGTTTTTT
CDR3: CATSDLRRVDEKLFF
V: TRBV24-1
size: .
D: .
J: TRBJ1-4

DNA: TGTGCCAGCTCACCACTTGAAAGCGGGAGTGGGTACGAGCAGTACTTC
CDR3: CASSPLESGSGYEQYF
V: TRBV18
size: .
D: TRBD2
J: TRBJ2-7

DNA: TGTGCCAGCAGCTACGGGACTAGCGGGCTTTCGACCTACGAGCAGTACTTC
CDR3: CASSYGTSGLSTYEQYF
V: TRBV5-6
size: .
D: TRBD2
J: TRBJ2-7

DNA: TGTGCCAGCAGCTTGTGGCTAGAGACCCAGTACTTC
CDR3: CASSLWLETQYF
V: TRBV5-5
size: once
D: .
J: TRBJ2-5